This record looks at one TCR beta chain sequence and its context. This sample was included in a study of blood T cells in healthy people across ages. A sample-barcoded 5' primer and a J-beta primer mix were used in a second PCR of about 7 to 12 cycles. TCRdb called the 5' RACE reads again in MiXCR, with one record for every CDR3 protein. Here the sample spans around 970,000 distinct CDR3 sequences, roughly 51% being singletons. The CDR3 extends over 17 amino acids. CDR1 SGDLS and CDR2 YYNGEE come from the germline V gene. J lost 3 bases, V lost 4 bases, and 11 bases had no gene match. This clonotype was sampled from a woman aged 60-75 years in good health. Sequenced sample: blood. The chain has TRBV9 and TRBJ2-3; 10 bases agree with TRBD2. CDR3 in amino acids: CASSTLLAGAGTDTQYF. The CDR3 DNA sequence: TGTGCCAGCAGCACCCTCCTAGCGGGAGCTGGAACAGATACGCAGTATTTT. The full variable domain, its missing parts supplied by reference TRBV9 and TRBJ2-3, is DSGVTQTPKHLITATGQRVTLRCSPRSGDLSVYWYQQSLDQGLQFLIQYYNGEERAKGNILERFSAQQFPDLHSELNLSSLELGDSALYFCASSTLLAGAGTDTQYFGPGTRLTVL.